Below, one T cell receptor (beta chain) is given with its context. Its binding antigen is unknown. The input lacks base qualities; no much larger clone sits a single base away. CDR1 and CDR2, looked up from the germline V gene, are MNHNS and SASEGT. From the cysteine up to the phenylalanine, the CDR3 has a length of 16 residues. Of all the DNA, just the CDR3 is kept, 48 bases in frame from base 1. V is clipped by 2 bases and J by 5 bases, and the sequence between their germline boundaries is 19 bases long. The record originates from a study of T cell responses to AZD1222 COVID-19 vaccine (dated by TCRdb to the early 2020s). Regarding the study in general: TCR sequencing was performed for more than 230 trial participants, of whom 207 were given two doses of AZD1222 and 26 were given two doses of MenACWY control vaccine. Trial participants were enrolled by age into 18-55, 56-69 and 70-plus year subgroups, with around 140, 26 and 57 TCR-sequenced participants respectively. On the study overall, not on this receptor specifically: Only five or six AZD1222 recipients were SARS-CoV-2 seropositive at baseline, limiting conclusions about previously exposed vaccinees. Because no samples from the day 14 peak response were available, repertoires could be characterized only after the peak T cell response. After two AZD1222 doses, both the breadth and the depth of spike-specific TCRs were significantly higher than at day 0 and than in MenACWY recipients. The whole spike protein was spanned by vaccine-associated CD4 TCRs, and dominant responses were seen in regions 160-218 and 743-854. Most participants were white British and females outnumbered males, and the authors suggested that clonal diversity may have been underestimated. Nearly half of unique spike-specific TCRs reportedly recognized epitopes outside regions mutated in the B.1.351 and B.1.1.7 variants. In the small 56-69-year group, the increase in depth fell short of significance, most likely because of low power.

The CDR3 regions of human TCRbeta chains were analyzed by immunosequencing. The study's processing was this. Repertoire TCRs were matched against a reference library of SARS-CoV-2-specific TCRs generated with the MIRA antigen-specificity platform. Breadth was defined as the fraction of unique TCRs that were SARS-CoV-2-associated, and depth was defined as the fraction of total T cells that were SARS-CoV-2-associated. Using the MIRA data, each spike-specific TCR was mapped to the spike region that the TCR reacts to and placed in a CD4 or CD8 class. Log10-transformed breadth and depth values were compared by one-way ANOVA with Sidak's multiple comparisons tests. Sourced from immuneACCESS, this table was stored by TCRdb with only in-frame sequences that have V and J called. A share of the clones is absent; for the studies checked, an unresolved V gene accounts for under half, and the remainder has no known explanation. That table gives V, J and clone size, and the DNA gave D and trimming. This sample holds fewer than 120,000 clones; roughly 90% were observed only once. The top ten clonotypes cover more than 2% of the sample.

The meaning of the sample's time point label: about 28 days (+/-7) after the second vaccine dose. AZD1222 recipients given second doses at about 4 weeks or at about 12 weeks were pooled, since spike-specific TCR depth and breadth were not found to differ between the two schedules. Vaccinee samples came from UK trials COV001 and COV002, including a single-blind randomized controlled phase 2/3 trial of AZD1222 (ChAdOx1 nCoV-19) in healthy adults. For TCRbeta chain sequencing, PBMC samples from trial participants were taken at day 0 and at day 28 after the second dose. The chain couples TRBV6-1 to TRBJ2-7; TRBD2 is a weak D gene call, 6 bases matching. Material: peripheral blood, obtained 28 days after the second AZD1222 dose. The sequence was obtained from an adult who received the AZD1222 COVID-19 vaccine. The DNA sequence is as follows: TGTGCCAGCAGTGAAACTTCCATGGGGGGAGGCGACGAGCAGTACTTC. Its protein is CASSETSMGGGDEQYF.